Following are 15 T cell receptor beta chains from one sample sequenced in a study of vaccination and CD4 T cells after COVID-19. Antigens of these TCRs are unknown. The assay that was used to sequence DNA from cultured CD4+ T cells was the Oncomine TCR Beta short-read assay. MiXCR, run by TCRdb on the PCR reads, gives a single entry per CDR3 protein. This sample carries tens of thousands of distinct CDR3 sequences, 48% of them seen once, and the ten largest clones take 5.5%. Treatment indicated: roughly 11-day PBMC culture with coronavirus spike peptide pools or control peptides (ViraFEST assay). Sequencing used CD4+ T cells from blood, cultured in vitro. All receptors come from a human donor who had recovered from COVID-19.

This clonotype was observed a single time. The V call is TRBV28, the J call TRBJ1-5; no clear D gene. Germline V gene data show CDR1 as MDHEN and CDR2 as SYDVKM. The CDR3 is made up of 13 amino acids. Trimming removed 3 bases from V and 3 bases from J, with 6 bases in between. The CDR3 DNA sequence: TGTGCCAGCAGTTTTACGAACAATCAGCCCCAGCATTTT. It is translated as CASSFTNNQPQHF.

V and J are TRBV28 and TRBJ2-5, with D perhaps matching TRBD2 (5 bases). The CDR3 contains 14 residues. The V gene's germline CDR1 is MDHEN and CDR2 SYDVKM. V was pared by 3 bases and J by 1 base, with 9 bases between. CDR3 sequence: CASSFGGSQETQYF. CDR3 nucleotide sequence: TGTGCCAGCAGTTTCGGTGGGAGCCAAGAGACCCAGTACTTC. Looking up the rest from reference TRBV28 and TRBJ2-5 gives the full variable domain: DVKVTQSSRYLVKRTGEKVFLECVQDMDHENMFWYRQDPGLGLRLIYFSYDVKMKEKGDIPEGYSVSREKKERFSLILESASTNQTSMYLCASSFGGSQETQYFGPGTRLLVL.

DNA for the CDR3: TGTGCCAGCAGTGTTGGGATGAGGACTGAAGCTTTCTTT. This codes for CASSVGMRTEAFF. The chain carries TRBV6-4 and TRBJ1-1; D ambiguous. This CDR3 is 13 amino acids long. Trimming removed 4 bases from V and 5 bases from J, with 11 bases in between. Germline CDR1 reads MRHNA; CDR2 reads SNTAGT.

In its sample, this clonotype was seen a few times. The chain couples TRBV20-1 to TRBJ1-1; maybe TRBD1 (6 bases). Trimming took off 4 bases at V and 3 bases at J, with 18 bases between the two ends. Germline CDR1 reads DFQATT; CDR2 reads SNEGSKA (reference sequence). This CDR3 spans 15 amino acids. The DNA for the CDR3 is TGCAGTGCTACCCCGCCCCAGGGGCTGGACACTGAAGCTTTCTTT. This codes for CSATPPQGLDTEAFF.

CDR3 coding DNA: TGTGCCAGCAGTTTGACCGGGACAGGGGGCTACGAGCAGTACTTC. Translating gives CASSLTGTGGYEQYF. The rearrangement joins TRBV7-3 to TRBJ2-7; 11 positions match TRBD1. The CDR3 is made up of 15 amino acids. Germline V lookup: CDR1 SGHTA, CDR2 FQGTGA. Trimming removed 6 bases from V and 3 bases from J; junction bases left unmatched: 7. Filled out from reference TRBV7-3 and TRBJ2-7, the complete variable domain reads GAGVSQTPSNKVTEKGKYVELRCDPISGHTALYWYRQSLGQGPEFLIYFQGTGAADDSGLPNDRFFAVRPEGSVSTLKIQRTERGDSAVYLCASSLTGTGGYEQYFGPGTRLTVT.

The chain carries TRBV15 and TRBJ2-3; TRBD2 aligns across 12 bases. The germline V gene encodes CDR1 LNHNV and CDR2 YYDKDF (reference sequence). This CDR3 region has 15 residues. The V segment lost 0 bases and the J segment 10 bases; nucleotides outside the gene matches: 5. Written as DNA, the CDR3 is TGTGCCACCAGCAGAGAACTAGCGGGAGGAAAACCGCAGTATTTT. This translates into CATSRELAGGKPQYF.

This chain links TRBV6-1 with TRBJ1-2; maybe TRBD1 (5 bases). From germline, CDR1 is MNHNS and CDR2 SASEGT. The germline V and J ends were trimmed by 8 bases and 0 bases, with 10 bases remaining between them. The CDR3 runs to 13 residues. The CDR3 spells CASGQGPNYGYTF. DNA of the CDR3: TGTGCCAGCGGGCAGGGCCCTAACTATGGCTACACCTTC.

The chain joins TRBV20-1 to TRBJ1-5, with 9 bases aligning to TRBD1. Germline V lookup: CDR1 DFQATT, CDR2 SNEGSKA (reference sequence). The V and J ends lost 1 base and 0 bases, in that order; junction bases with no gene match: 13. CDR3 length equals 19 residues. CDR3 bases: TGCAGTGCTAGAGTGAGCACGGGACAGGGACAATATAGCAATCAGCCCCAGCATTTT. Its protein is CSARVSTGQGQYSNQPQHF.

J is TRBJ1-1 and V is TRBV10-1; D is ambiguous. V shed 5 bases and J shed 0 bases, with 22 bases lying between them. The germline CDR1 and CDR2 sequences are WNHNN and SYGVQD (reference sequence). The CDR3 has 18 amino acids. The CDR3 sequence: CASSRLPYEGYMNTEAFF. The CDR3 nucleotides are TGCGCCAGCAGTCGCCTACCCTATGAGGGATATATGAACACTGAAGCTTTCTTT.

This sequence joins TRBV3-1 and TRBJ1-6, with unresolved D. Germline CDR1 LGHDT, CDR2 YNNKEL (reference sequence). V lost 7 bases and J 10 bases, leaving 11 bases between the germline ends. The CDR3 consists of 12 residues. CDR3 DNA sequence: TGTGCCAGCAACTACAGAGGCTCACCCCTCCACTTT. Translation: CASNYRGSPLHF.

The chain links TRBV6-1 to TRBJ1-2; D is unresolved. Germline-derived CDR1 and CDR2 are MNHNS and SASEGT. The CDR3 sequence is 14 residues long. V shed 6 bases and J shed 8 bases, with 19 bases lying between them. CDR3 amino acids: CASREELTFGGYTF. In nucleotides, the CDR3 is TGTGCCAGCAGGGAGGAACTCACCTTCGGGGGCTACACCTTC.

CDR3 bases: TGCAGCGCGGGACAGGGGAGCAATCAGCCCCAGCATTTT. Amino acids: CSAGQGSNQPQHF. The chain has TRBV29-1 and TRBJ1-5, with TRBD1 matching over 10 bases. In germline, CDR1 is SQVTM, CDR2 ANQGSEA. V lost 7 bases, J lost 1 base, and 1 base stayed unmatched. This CDR3 comprises 13 residues.

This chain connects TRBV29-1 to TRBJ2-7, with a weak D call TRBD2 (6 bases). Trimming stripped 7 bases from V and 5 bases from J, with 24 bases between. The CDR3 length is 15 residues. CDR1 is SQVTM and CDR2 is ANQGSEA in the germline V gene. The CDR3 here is CSAGRSLPPHDEQYF. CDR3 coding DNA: TGCAGCGCCGGGAGATCACTACCTCCCCACGACGAGCAGTACTTC.

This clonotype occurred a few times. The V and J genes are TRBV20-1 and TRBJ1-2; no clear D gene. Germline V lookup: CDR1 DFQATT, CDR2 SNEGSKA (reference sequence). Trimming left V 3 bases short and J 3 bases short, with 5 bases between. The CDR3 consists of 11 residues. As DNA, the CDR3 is TGCAGTGCTAGGGACGACTATGGCTACACCTTC. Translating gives CSARDDYGYTF.

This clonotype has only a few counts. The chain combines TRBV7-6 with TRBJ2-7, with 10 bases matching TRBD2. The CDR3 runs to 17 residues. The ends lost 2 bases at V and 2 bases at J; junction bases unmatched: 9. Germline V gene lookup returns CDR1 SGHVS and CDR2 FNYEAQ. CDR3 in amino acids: CASSLSASSGSPYEQYF. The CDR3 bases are TGTGCCAGCAGCTTATCCGCATCTAGCGGGAGCCCCTACGAGCAGTACTTC.